The present TCR beta chain was sequenced within a study of cytomegalovirus exposure and HLA in healthy donors (dated by TCRdb to 2016 to 2017). With regard to the full study: According to an earlier analysis of around 600 of the donors, about 180 million T cells yielded 90 million to 130 million unique TCR beta sequences and 276 Gb of sequence data. Among the 398 genotyped donors, roughly 80% belonged to the genetic ancestry cluster associated with self-reported Caucasian donors. All discovery cohort repertoires had been generated on a single sequencing platform. Across around 400 genotyped donors of the cohort, an average of approximately 200,000 unique TCR beta nucleotide sequences per donor were sequenced, and roughly a sixth of those sequences were non-productive. Besides the first cohort of roughly 700 subjects, a separate validation cohort made up of roughly 120 different subjects was used. Class I and class II HLA loci were covered by the typing at four-digit resolution. The study combined high-throughput TCR immunosequencing, statistical association of individual TCRs with disease status, and machine learning to predict cytomegalovirus infection status. Genome-wide SNP genotypes for about three fifths of the roughly 670 donors were used in a later genetic analysis, which treated that subset as a discovery cohort. The number of donors typed differed by locus, with roughly 629-640 for A, B, C, DRB1 and DQB1, around 500 for DQA1, about 610 for DPA1, and approximately 470 for DPB1. Roughly 310 gigabases of sequencing data and approximately 85 million unique TCR sequences were included in an early release covering over 600 HLA-typed donors. Using immunosequencing, the study profiled T cell repertoires from 500 to 800 subjects and related those repertoires to cytomegalovirus serostatus. The study aimed to test whether cataloging public T cell receptors could reveal signatures of past pathogen exposure. In a later analysis, previously published TCR beta repertoires from about 640 donors were re-analyzed and high-resolution HLA genotyping was added so that TCR occurrence patterns could be studied. Several DR-DQ haplotypes were treated as single units for association and clustering because of strong linkage in the cohort. In the later analysis, no new phenotypic data were used to find candidate immune exposures; instead, reliance was placed on TCR beta sequences and their occurrence across donors. Donor age, sex, ethnicity and CMV serostatus were collected together with the repertoire data. In an earlier analysis of over 550 of the donors, high-throughput TCR beta sequencing was used to judge whether each TCR beta V gene segment behaved as functional or pseudogenic.

Worth noting for this clone: The antigen it recognizes is unknown. Base-call qualities are not available, and no considerably larger clone is one nucleotide away. Within the sample, other DNA sequences also encode this same CDR3.

The cohort consisted of 600 to 700 healthy bone marrow donors. Cohort members were all nominally healthy when sampled, although unrecorded immune exposures were likely present. The donor was CMV seronegative and belonged to the group of approximately 320 seronegative cohort members. Each donor provided a peripheral blood sample, and peripheral blood mononuclear cells were used for TCR beta sequencing. Genomic DNA extraction from the blood cell samples was performed with the Qiagen DNeasy Blood Extraction Kit. The study at large found these results: A later analysis found that TCR association rates varied across HLA loci, with DRB1 alleles showing the most associated TCRs and HLA-C alleles the fewest. Some IMGT-functional V segments, including TRBV6-2 and TRBV6-3, could not be distinguished by the 87-base-pair reads and were therefore excluded. Most TCR sequences were seen in very few donors, while some public TCRs were found in many individuals. A cluster of highly shared sequence variants was judged likely to represent a technical artifact of the sequencing pipeline. Three of the identified cytomegalovirus-associated TCR beta chains were confirmed in vitro to be specific for cytomegalovirus antigens. A further reported finding was that TCR beta sequences accurately predicted the HLA-A and HLA-B alleles for most subjects in the first cohort. Sequencing depth was assumed to be roughly uniform across donors in the presence/absence analyses, though that assumption may not hold. Compared with equally common non-associated chains, HLA-associated TCR beta chains in a later analysis were more clonally expanded and had lower generation probabilities. Cytomegalovirus status was reported to be diagnosed by the classifier with high specificity and sensitivity in both the original and validation cohorts. Because HLA typing was unavailable for some donors at each locus, only the typed subset was used in association tests. Because counts were too low, 15 to 20 rarely observed V segments, including chromosome 9 orphons, were excluded from the earlier analysis of fewer than 650 of the donors. A total of fewer than 200 TCR beta chains were listed by the study as associated with cytomegalovirus. V-gene and J-gene trimming of TCR beta chains was associated with a missense DCLRE1C variant in a later genetic analysis, and the association was replicated in an independent cohort. Assigning TCR associations to individual alleles was difficult when HLA alleles, especially DR and DQ, strongly co-occurred. Only TCR beta chains were sequenced in this cohort, and the absence of alpha or paired-chain data limited detectable features. In a later analysis, several top co-occurrence clusters were reported to appear linked to parvovirus B19, influenza, CMV and Epstein-Barr virus. In an earlier analysis of more than 500 of the donors, most TCR beta V segments appeared in productive rearrangements about 87% or about 30% of the time, broadly matching IMGT annotations. Correlated functional status among segregating V segments might be attributable to linkage disequilibrium, but an unknown experimental factor could not be ruled out. According to a later analysis, most CMV-associated TCR beta chains appeared to be HLA-restricted, and the HLA associations seemed to be driven largely by CMV exposure. Specific HLA alleles were associated with roughly 17,000 TCR beta sequences at a false discovery rate of 0.05 in a later analysis. A later genetic analysis reported fewer N-insertions in productive TCRs among donors in an Asian-associated ancestry cluster than the roughly 620-donor mean. The authors suggested that the approach could potentially be extended to other disease states and immunological phenotypes. The only immune exposure information available for the cohort was CMV serostatus.

The germline V gene provides CDR1 SGDLS and CDR2 YYNGEE. The CDR3 runs 15 residues from the cysteine to the phenylalanine. The retained sequence is limited to the CDR3, 45 bases, with the frame set at the first base. The germline V and J ends show losses of 4 bases and 5 bases respectively, and no gene match explains 8 bases of the junction. Libraries came from the immunoSEQ multiplex PCR assay. A mixture of 60 forward primers for TCR Vbeta segments and 13 reverse primers for TCR Jbeta segments was used in the multiplex PCR. Amplification of the CDR3 region of rearranged TCR beta genes was performed with a multiplex PCR assay on genomic DNA. The amplified TCR beta libraries were sequenced on the Illumina HiSeq System as 87-base-pair reads. Turning to the authors' computational methods: A later analysis counted tens of millions of unique TCR beta chains across the 550 to 750 repertoires, and roughly 11 million of these chains were shared by at least two donors. Raw reads were error-corrected and collapsed into unique sequences with a nearest-neighbor algorithm that merged closely related sequences to remove PCR and sequencing errors. V, D and J gene segments were assigned by aligning CDR3 sequences to IMGT reference sequences. For a sequence to be retained, at least a six-nucleotide match to both a V gene segment and a J gene segment was required. Rearrangements were classified as productive when the CDR3 lacked stop codons and remained in frame with V and J, and all other rearrangements were classified as non-productive. Following IMGT convention, CDR3 was defined as the stretch from the second conserved V-encoded cysteine up to the conserved J-encoded phenylalanine. Sequences without an unambiguous match to a single V gene segment were excluded from the earlier analysis of several hundred of the donors. In an earlier analysis of 450 to 750 of the donors, a V segment was called functional when productive rearrangements were above 56.7%, and segregating when the standard deviation between donors exceeded 5%. A statistical classification framework was built for diagnosing cytomegalovirus status from the catalog of TCR beta chain sequences. A later analysis assigned V and J genes by comparing TCR nucleotide sequences with IMGT/GENE-DB human TR gene sequences. The TCRdist pipeline was used in a later analysis to assign CDR3 sequences and most-parsimonious VDJ recombination scenarios. In a later analysis, every TCR beta chain was defined by the combination of its CDR3 amino acid sequence and its V-gene family, and reads without a unique V-gene family were dropped. In a later analysis, around 600 highly shared, low-generation-probability nucleotide sequences were removed to address suspected cross-contamination and a sequencing artifact. In a later analysis, a clonal expansion index was calculated for each public chain from normalized within-repertoire ranks of inferred template counts. A later analysis computed generation probabilities with a VDJ recombination model fitted to out-of-frame rearrangements, and checked the results against IGoR. In a later analysis, hypergeometric tests were used to score TCR-TCR, TCR-HLA and TCR-CMV co-occurrence, with a repertoire-size bias correction applied to TCR pairs. To estimate false discovery rates, a later analysis permuted the HLA or CMV assignments 20 times. A later analysis grouped co-occurring TCRs with DBSCAN, adding TCRdist sequence similarity when clustering within HLA-allele-positive subsets. Repertoires with fewer than 30,000 or more than 120,000 public chains, plus five repertoires with anomalous nucleotide sharing, were excluded from co-occurrence clustering. The source is immuneACCESS, and TCRdb retained only in-frame sequences with V and J called. Part of the clones is not carried over; for the studies checked, unresolved V genes explain less than half of this, and the remainder is unexplained. That table gives V, J and clone size, and the DNA gave D and trimming. Present in this sample are approximately 120,000 clones, less than 80% of which were seen just once. Around 2.1% of the sample belongs to the ten largest clones.

The chain couples TRBV9 to TRBJ2-4; 8 nucleotides in the junction match TRBD1. The sequence came from a man over 45 in good health and CMV-seronegative. Sequenced material: PBMCs. The DNA reads TGTGCCAGCAGCACTTCCGGACAGGGTGAAAACATTCAGTACTTC. The translation is CASSTSGQGENIQYF. The variable domain in full, with residues beyond the CDR3 obtained from the reference TRBV9 and TRBJ2-4 genes, is DSGVTQTPKHLITATGQRVTLRCSPRSGDLSVYWYQQSLDQGLQFLIQYYNGEERAKGNILERFSAQQFPDLHSELNLSSLELGDSALYFCASSTSGQGENIQYFGAGTRLSVL.